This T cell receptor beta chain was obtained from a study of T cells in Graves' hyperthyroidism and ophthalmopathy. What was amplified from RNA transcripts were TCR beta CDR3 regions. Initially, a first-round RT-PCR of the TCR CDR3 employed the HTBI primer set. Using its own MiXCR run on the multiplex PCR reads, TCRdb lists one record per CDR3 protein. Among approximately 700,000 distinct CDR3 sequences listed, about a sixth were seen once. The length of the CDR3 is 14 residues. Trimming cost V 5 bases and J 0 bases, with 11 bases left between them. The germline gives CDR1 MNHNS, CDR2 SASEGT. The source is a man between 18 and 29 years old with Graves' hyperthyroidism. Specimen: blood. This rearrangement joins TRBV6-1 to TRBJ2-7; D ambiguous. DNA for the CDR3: TGTGCCAGCAGTCCCCCGGAGAGCTCCTACGAGCAGTACTTC. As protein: CASSPPESSYEQYF.